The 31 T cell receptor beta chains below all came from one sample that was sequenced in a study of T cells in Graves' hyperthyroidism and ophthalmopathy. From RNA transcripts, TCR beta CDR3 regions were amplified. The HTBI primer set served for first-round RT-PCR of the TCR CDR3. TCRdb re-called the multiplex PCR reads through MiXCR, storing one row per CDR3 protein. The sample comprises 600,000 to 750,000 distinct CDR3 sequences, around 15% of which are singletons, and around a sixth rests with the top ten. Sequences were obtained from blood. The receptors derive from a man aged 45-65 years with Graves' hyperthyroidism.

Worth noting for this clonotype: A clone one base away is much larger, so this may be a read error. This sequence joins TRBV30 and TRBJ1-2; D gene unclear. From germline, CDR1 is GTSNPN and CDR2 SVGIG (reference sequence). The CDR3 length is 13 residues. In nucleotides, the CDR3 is TGTGCCCGGAGTGTTAGCATAAACTATGGCTACACCTTC. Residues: CARSVSINYGYTF.

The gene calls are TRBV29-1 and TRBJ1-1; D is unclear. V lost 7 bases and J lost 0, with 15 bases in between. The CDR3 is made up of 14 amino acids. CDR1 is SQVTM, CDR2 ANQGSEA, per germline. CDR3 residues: CSASTPSLNTEAFF. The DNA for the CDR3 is TGCAGCGCCTCTACCCCCAGCTTGAACACTGAAGCTTTCTTT.

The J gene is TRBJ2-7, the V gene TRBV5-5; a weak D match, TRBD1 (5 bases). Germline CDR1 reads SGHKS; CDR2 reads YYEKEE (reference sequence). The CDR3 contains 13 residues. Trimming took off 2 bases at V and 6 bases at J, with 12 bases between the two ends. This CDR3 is CASSLGSDSEQYF. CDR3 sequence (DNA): TGTGCCAGCAGCTTAGGGTCAGACAGCGAGCAGTACTTC.

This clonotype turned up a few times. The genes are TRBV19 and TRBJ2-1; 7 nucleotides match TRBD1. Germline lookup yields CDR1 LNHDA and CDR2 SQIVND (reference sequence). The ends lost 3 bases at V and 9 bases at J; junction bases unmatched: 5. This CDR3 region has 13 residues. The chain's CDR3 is CASSITTGSEQFF. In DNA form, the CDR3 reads TGTGCCAGTAGTATCACGACAGGGAGTGAGCAGTTCTTC.

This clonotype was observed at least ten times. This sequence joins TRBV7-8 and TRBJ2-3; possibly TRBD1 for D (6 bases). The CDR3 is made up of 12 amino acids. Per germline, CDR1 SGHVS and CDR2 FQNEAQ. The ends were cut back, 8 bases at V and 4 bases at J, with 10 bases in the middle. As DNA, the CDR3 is TGTGCCAGCTCACCAGGGGCAGATACGCAGTATTTT. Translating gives CASSPGADTQYF.

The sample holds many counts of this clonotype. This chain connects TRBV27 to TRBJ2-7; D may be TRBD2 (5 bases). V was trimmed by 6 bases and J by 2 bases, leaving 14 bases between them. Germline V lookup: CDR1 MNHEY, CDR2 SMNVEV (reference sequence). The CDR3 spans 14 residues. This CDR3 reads CASRIRGSTYEQYF. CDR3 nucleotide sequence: TGTGCCAGCAGGATTCGAGGGTCAACCTACGAGCAGTACTTC.

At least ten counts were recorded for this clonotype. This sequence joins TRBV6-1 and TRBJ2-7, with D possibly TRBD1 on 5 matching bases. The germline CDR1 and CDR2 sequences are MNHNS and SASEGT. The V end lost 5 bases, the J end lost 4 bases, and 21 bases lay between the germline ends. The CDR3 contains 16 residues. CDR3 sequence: CASSYSPGSLEYEQYF. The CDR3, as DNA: TGTGCCAGCAGTTATAGTCCAGGGTCGTTAGAATACGAGCAGTACTTC.

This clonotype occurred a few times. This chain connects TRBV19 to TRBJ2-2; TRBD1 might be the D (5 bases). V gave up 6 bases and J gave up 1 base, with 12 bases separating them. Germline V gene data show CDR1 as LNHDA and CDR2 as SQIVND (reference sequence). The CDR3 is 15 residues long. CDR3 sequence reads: CASSSPQVNTGELFF. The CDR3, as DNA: TGTGCCAGTAGCAGTCCACAGGTGAACACCGGGGAGCTGTTTTTT. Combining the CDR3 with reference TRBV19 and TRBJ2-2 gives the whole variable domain DGGITQSPKYLFRKEGQNVTLSCEQNLNHDAMYWYRQDPGQGLRLIYYSQIVNDFQKGDIAEGYSVSREKKESFPLTVTSAQKNPTAFYLCASSSPQVNTGELFFGEGSRLTVL.

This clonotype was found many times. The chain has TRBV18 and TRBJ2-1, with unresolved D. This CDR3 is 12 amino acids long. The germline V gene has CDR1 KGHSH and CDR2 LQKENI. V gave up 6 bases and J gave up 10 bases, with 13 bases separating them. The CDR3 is CASSLPGAEQFF. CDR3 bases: TGTGCCAGCTCCCTACCCGGAGCGGAGCAGTTCTTC. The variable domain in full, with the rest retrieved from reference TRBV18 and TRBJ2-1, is NAGVMQNPRHLVRRRGQEARLRCSPMKGHSHVYWYRQLPEEGLKFMVYLQKENIIDESGMPKERFSAEFPKEGPSILRIQQVVRGDSAAYFCASSLPGAEQFFGPGTRLTVL.

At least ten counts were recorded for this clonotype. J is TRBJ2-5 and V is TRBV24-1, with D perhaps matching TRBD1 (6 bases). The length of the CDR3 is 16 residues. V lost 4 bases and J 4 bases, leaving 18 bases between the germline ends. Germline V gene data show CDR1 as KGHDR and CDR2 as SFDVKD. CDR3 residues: CATSDYPRSRGETQYF. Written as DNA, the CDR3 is TGTGCCACCAGTGACTATCCCCGGAGCAGGGGAGAGACCCAGTACTTC.

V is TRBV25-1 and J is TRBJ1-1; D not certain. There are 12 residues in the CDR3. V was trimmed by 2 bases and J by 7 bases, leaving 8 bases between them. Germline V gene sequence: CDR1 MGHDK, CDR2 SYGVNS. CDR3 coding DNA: TGTGCCAGCAGTGAAGACCGTAGTGAAGCTTTCTTT. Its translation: CASSEDRSEAFF. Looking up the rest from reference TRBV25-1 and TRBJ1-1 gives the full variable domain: EADIYQTPRYLVIGTGKKITLECSQTMGHDKMYWYQQDPGMELHLIHYSYGVNSTEKGDLSSESTVSRIRTEHFPLTLESARPSHTSQYLCASSEDRSEAFFGQGTRLTVV.

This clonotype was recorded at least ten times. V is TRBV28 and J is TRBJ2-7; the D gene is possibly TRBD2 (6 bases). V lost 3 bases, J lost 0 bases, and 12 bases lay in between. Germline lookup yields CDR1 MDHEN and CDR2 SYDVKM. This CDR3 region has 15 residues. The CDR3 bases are TGTGCCAGCAGTTTCCCGGGACTGGGCTCCTACGAGCAGTACTTC. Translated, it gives CASSFPGLGSYEQYF.

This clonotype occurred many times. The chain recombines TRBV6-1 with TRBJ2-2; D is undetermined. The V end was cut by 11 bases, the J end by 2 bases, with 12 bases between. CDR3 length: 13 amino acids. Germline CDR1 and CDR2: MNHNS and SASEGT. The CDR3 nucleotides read TGTGCCTTCAGAACGGATAACACCGGGGAGCTGTTTTTT. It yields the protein CAFRTDNTGELFF.

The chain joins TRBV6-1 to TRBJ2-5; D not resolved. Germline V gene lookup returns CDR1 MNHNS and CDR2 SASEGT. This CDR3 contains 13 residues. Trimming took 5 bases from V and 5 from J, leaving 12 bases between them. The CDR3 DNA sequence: TGTGCCAGCAGTAGAGCCCTCCGGGAGACCCAGTACTTC. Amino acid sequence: CASSRALRETQYF.

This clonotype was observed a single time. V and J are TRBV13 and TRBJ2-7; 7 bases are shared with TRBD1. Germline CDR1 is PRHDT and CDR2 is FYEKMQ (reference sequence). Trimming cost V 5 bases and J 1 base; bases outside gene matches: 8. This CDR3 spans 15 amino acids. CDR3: CASSRTGDLSYEQYF. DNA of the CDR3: TGTGCCAGCAGCCGGACAGGCGATCTATCCTACGAGCAGTACTTC.

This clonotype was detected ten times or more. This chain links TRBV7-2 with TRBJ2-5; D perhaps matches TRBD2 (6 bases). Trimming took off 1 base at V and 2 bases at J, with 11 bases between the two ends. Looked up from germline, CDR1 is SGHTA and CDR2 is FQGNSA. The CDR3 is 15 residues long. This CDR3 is CASSLGGGGQETQYF. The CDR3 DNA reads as TGTGCCAGCAGCTTAGGGGGTGGGGGGCAAGAGACCCAGTACTTC.

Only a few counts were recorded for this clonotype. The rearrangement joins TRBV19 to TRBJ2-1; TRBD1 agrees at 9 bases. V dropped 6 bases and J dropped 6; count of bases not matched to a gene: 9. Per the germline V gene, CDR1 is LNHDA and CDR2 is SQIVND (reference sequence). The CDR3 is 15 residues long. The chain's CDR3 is CASRHQGQGLNEQFF. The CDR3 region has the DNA TGTGCCAGTAGACACCAGGGACAGGGTCTCAATGAGCAGTTCTTC.

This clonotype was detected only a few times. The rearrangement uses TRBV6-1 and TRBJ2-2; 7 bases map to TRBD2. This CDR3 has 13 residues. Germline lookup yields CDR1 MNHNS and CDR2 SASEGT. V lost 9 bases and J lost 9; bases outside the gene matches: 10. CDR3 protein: CASQSGNTWELFF. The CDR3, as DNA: TGTGCCAGTCAGAGCGGGAATACGTGGGAGCTGTTTTTT.

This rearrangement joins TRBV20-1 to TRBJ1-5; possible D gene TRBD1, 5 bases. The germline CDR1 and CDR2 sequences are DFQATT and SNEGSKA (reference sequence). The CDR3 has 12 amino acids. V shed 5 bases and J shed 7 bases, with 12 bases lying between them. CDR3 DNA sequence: TGCAGTGCTGCGATCCAGGGACAGCCCCAGCATTTT. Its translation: CSAAIQGQPQHF.

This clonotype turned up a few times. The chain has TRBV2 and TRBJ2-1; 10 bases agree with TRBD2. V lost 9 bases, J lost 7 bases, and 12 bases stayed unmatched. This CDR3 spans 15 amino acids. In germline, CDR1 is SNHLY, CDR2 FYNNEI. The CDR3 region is CASGKREGPWNEQFF. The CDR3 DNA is TGTGCCAGTGGGAAGCGGGAGGGCCCATGGAATGAGCAGTTCTTC.

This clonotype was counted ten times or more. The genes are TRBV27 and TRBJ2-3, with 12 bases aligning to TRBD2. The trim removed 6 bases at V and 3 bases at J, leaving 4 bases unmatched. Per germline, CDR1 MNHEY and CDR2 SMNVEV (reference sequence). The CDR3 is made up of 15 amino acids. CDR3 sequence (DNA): TGTGCCAGCAGGACCGGGACTAGCGGGACAGATACGCAGTATTTT. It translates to CASRTGTSGTDTQYF.

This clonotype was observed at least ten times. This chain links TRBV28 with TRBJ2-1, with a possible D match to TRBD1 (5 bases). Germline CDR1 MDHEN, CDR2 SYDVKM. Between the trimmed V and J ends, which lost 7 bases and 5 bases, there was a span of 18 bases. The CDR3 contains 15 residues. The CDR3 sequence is CASNLSGQGNNEQFF. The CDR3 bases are TGTGCCAGCAATTTGAGTGGGCAGGGTAACAATGAGCAGTTCTTC.

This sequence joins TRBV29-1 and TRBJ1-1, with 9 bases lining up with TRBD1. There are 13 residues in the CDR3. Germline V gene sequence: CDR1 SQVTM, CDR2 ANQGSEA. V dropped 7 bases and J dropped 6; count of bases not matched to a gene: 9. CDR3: CSAGVDRGAEAFF. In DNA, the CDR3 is TGCAGCGCAGGGGTGGACAGGGGCGCTGAAGCTTTCTTT.

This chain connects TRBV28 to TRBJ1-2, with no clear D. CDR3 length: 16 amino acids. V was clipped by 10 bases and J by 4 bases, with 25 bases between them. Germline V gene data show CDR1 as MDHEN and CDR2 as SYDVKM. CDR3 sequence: CATLPGYISPSYGYTF. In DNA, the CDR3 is TGTGCCACTCTCCCCGGTTACATCTCCCCAAGCTATGGCTACACCTTC.

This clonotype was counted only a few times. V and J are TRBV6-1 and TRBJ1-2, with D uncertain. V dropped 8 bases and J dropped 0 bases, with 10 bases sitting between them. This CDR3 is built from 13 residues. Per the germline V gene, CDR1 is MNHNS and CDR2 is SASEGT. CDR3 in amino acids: CASSRETNYGYTF. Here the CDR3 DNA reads TGTGCCAGCTCCCGGGAAACTAACTATGGCTACACCTTC.

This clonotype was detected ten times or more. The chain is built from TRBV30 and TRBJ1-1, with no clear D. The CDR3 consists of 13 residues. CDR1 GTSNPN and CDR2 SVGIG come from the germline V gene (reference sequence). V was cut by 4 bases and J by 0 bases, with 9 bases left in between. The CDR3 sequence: CAWNTVMNTEAFF. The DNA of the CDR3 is TGTGCCTGGAACACTGTCATGAACACTGAAGCTTTCTTT.

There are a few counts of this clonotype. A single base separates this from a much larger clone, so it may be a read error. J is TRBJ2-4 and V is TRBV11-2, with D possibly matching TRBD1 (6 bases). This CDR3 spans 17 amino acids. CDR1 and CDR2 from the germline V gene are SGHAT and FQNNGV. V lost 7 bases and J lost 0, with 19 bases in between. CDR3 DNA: TGTGCCAGCAACCCGGACAGTTTCTCTGGAGCCAAAAACATTCAGTACTTC. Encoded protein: CASNPDSFSGAKNIQYF.

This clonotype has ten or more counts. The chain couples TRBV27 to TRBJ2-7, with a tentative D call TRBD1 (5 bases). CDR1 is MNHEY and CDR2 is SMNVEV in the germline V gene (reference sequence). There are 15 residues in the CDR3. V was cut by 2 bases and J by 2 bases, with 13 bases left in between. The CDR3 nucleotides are TGTGCCAGCAGTTTAAGGGGCCTAGGACCCTACGAGCAGTACTTC. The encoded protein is CASSLRGLGPYEQYF.

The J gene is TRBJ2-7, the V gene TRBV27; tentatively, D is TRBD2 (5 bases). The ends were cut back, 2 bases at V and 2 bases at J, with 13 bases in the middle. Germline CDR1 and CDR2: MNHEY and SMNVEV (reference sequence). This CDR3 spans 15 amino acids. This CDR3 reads CASSLGFPGTYEQYF. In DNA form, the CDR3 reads TGTGCCAGCAGTTTAGGCTTCCCGGGAACCTACGAGCAGTACTTC.

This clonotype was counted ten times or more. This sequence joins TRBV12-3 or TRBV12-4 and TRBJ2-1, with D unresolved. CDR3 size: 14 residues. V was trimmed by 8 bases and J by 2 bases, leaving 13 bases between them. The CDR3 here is CASLGSMTYNEQFF. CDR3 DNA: TGTGCCAGCCTAGGTTCGATGACCTACAATGAGCAGTTCTTC.

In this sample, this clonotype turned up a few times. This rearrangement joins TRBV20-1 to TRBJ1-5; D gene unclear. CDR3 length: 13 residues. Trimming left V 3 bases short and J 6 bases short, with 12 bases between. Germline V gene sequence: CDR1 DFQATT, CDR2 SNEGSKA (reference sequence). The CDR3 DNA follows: TGCAGTGCTAGGCCCCAGGCGGGTCAGCCCCAGCATTTT. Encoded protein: CSARPQAGQPQHF.